These T cell receptor beta chains were read from a single sample in a study of a mutant IDH1 vaccine in newly diagnosed glioma. TCRdb's copy holds only in-frame clones and misses some; the assay was immunoSEQ multiplex PCR. The sample lists 30,000 to 40,000 clones, roughly 54% occurring once. Their target antigens are unknown. The sequencing here drew on PBMCs, taken from a glioma patient whose treatment included an IDH1 peptide vaccine. The receptors were gathered from a young woman with glioma. Each CDR3 is given with its conserved first and last residue. A D gene is named only where the DNA matches it firmly. The size of a clone is reported for some rows only, either as once, few or many, or as a class for expanded clones.

12,TRBV11-2,TRBJ2-2,few,.,CASSLLGGELFF,TGTGCCAGCAGCCTTCTGGGCGGGGAGCTGTTTTTT
15,TRBV19,TRBJ1-2,.,TRBD1,CASSGQGRDGYGYTF,TGTGCCAGTAGTGGACAGGGGCGGGACGGCTATGGCTACACCTTC
9,TRBV20-1,TRBJ2-1,.,.,CSARDPPLF,TGCAGTGCTAGAGATCCTCCGCTCTTC
16,TRBV6-1,TRBJ2-2,.,.,CASSEALVYATGELFF,TGTGCCAGCAGTGAAGCGCTGGTCTACGCAACCGGGGAGCTGTTTTTT
15,TRBV5-1,TRBJ1-1,.,.,CASSPGEQGNTEAFF,TGCGCCAGCAGCCCTGGAGAACAGGGGAACACTGAAGCTTTCTTT
14,TRBV6-5,TRBJ1-1,few,.,CASSYGPLNTEAFF,TGTGCCAGCAGTTACGGCCCGCTGAACACTGAAGCTTTCTTT
15,TRBV6-4,TRBJ1-2,.,.,CASSDYLGGAYGYTF,TGTGCCAGCAGTGACTATTTGGGGGGCGCCTATGGCTACACCTTC
17,TRBV2,TRBJ2-3,.,.,CASSVAIQPSNTDTQYF,TGTGCCAGCAGTGTAGCGATCCAACCCTCTAACACAGATACGCAGTATTTT
16,TRBV28,TRBJ2-7,.,.,CATDRIDRIQPHEQYF,TGTGCCACCGACCGTATTGACAGGATCCAACCTCACGAGCAGTACTTC
16,TRBV7-6,TRBJ2-1,.,TRBD2,CASSPLTSGGYNEQFF,TGTGCCAGCAGCCCCCTGACTAGCGGGGGCTACAATGAGCAGTTCTTC
16,TRBV6-1,TRBJ1-6,.,.,CASSDGGALYNSPLHF,TGTGCCAGCAGTGATGGGGGAGCCCTCTATAATTCACCCCTCCACTTT
17,TRBV5-1,TRBJ1-4,.,.,CASSGSGTQATNEKLFF,TGCGCCAGCAGCGGTTCCGGGACACAAGCAACTAATGAAAAACTGTTTTTT
15,TRBV6-4,TRBJ2-6,few,.,CASSDSQGGANVLTF,TGTGCCAGCAGTGACTCACAGGGTGGGGCCAACGTCCTGACTTTC
14,TRBV4-1,TRBJ2-5,few,TRBD1,CASSQGDRAGAQYF,TGCGCCAGCAGCCAAGGGGACAGGGCCGGGGCCCAGTACTTC
13,TRBV2,TRBJ1-5,.,.,CASSGSEERPQHF,TGTGCCAGCAGCGGGTCAGAAGAGAGGCCCCAGCATTTT
10,TRBV19,TRBJ1-1,.,.,CASTGLGAFF,TGTGCCAGTACCGGCCTCGGCGCTTTCTTT
15,TRBV14,TRBJ1-1,.,.,CASSQEGDAGTEAFF,TGTGCCAGCAGCCAAGAGGGGGACGCGGGGACTGAAGCTTTCTTT
12,TRBV10-3,TRBJ2-5,.,.,CAISRPKETQYF,TGTGCCATCAGCCGCCCGAAAGAGACCCAGTACTTC
18,TRBV27,TRBJ1-2,.,TRBD1,CASSLSVGVGRGPKGYTF,TGTGCCAGCAGTTTATCGGTGGGGGTGGGCAGGGGGCCAAAGGGCTACACCTTC
13,TRBV19,TRBJ2-7,few,TRBD1,CASTKTGVGEQYF,TGTGCCAGTACCAAGACAGGGGTCGGGGAGCAGTACTTC
13,TRBV18,TRBJ1-1,few,TRBD1,CASSTRQGTEAFF,TGTGCCAGCTCAACAAGACAGGGCACTGAAGCTTTCTTT
14,TRBV5-5,TRBJ2-3,.,.,CASTPSGDTDTQYF,TGTGCCAGCACCCCGTCCGGGGACACAGATACGCAGTATTTT
17,TRBV15,TRBJ2-3,.,TRBD2,CATSREGLAGTTDTQYF,TGTGCCACCAGCAGGGAGGGACTAGCGGGAACCACAGATACGCAGTATTTT
15,TRBV5-4,TRBJ2-3,few,TRBD1,CASSSRDRGTDTQYF,TGTGCCAGCTCAAGCCGGGACAGGGGCACAGATACGCAGTATTTT
16,TRBV19,TRBJ2-7,.,TRBD1,CARSPDRVNCSYEQYF,TGTGCCAGATCCCCGGACAGGGTGAATTGTTCCTACGAGCAGTACTTC
14,TRBV7-9,TRBJ1-2,once,TRBD1,CASSLVGGAHGYTF,TGTGCCAGCAGCTTAGTAGGGGGCGCCCATGGCTACACCTTC
14,TRBV28,TRBJ2-7,.,.,CASSSGDLTYEQYF,TGTGCCAGCAGTTCGGGGGACCTCACCTACGAGCAGTACTTC
17,TRBV11-3,TRBJ2-3,.,TRBD1,CASSPRTGTGSTDTQYF,TGTGCCAGCAGCCCCCGAACCGGGACAGGGTCCACAGATACGCAGTATTTT
14,TRBV6-5,TRBJ1-1,few,.,CASTSNLGARVAFF,TGTGCCAGCACCTCCAACTTGGGGGCGAGGGTAGCTTTCTTT
15,TRBV7-8,TRBJ2-1,.,TRBD2,CASSVSGGAINEQFF,TGTGCCAGCAGCGTTAGCGGGGGGGCTATAAATGAGCAGTTCTTC
18,TRBV5-1,TRBJ1-4,.,TRBD1,CASSLRPGTGGLVEKLFF,TGCGCCAGCAGCCTTAGGCCCGGGACAGGGGGATTGGTTGAAAAACTGTTTTTT
14,TRBV6-5,TRBJ2-7,.,TRBD1,CASSYGQGAYEQYF,TGTGCCAGCAGTTACGGACAGGGGGCCTACGAGCAGTACTTC
14,TRBV7-8,TRBJ1-6,.,.,CASSSNYRDSPLHF,TGTGCCAGCAGTTCGAACTACAGGGACTCACCCCTCCACTTT
21,TRBV10-3,TRBJ2-6,.,TRBD2,CAISESNSGGTPSSGANVLTF,TGTGCCATCAGTGAGTCGAACAGCGGGGGGACCCCAAGCTCTGGGGCCAACGTCCTGACTTTC
15,TRBV18,TRBJ1-4,.,TRBD1,CASSPQTGPNEKLFF,TGTGCCAGCTCACCGCAGACAGGGCCCAATGAAAAACTGTTTTTT
15,TRBV5-1,TRBJ2-2,.,.,CASSRDGGSTGGLFF,TGCGCCAGCAGCAGGGATGGGGGCTCGACCGGGGGGCTGTTTTTT
16,TRBV9,TRBJ2-1,.,.,CASSVATWDFYNEQFF,TGTGCCAGCAGCGTAGCTACCTGGGACTTCTACAATGAGCAGTTCTTC
15,TRBV15,TRBJ2-1,.,TRBD2,CATSMRLAGGYEQFF,TGTGCCACCAGCATGAGACTAGCGGGAGGTTATGAGCAGTTCTTC
14,TRBV7-8,TRBJ1-1,.,TRBD1,CASSSTGIGTEAFF,TGTGCCAGCAGCTCGACAGGGATTGGGACTGAAGCTTTCTTT
17,TRBV7-6,TRBJ2-1,.,TRBD1,CASSLAGGQGSYNEQFF,TGTGCCAGCAGCTTAGCGGGAGGACAGGGAAGTTACAATGAGCAGTTCTTC
14,TRBV7-6,TRBJ2-2,few,.,CASSLGGGTGELFF,TGTGCCAGCAGCTTAGGAGGGGGGACCGGGGAGCTGTTTTTT
13,TRBV30,TRBJ1-3,.,.,CACPGGAGNTIYF,TGTGCCTGCCCCGGGGGGGCTGGAAACACCATATATTTT
16,TRBV6-1,TRBJ1-2,.,TRBD1,CASSEWGDRGSHGYTF,TGTGCCAGCAGTGAATGGGGTGACAGGGGGTCGCATGGCTACACCTTC
14,TRBV2,TRBJ1-5,.,.,CASTRGGEYQPQHF,TGTGCCAGCACCCGGGGAGGAGAGTATCAGCCCCAGCATTTT
14,TRBV2,TRBJ2-2,.,.,CASSESWGPGELFF,TGTGCCAGCAGTGAATCCTGGGGACCCGGGGAGCTGTTTTTT
15,TRBV27,TRBJ2-2,.,.,CASSLSKVGTGELFF,TGTGCCAGCAGTTTATCGAAAGTTGGTACCGGGGAGCTGTTTTTT
15,TRBV6-6,TRBJ2-3,.,.,CASSWTRGGTDTQYF,TGTGCCAGCAGTTGGACCCGGGGAGGCACAGATACGCAGTATTTT
14,TRBV18,TRBJ2-7,.,TRBD1,CASSPSRGPGEQYF,TGTGCCAGCTCACCTAGTAGGGGGCCGGGCGAGCAGTACTTC
13,TRBV6-5,TRBJ1-5,.,.,CASKVGDNQPQHF,TGTGCCAGCAAGGTGGGGGATAATCAGCCCCAGCATTTT
14,TRBV6-6,TRBJ1-1,few,TRBD1,CASSYGQGVSEAFF,TGTGCCAGCAGTTACGGGCAGGGGGTCTCTGAAGCTTTCTTT
13,TRBV5-6,TRBJ1-2,.,.,CASSLVRIEGYTF,TGTGCCAGCAGCTTGGTACGGATAGAAGGCTACACCTTC
15,TRBV4-3,TRBJ2-5,.,.,CASSQDRGASETQYF,TGCGCCAGCAGCCAAGATCGGGGGGCGTCGGAGACCCAGTACTTC
13,TRBV19,TRBJ2-5,.,.,CASSMFGGETQYF,TGTGCCAGTAGTATGTTTGGGGGTGAGACCCAGTACTTC
13,TRBV7-9,TRBJ1-2,.,TRBD1,CASSLGTGYGYTF,TGTGCCAGCAGCCTAGGGACAGGCTATGGCTACACCTTC